The 28 T cell receptor beta chains presented below share a single source sample, sequenced in a study of blood T cell repertoires in COVID-19. TCRdb's copy holds only in-frame clones and misses some; the assay was immunoSEQ multiplex PCR. The sample consists of about 290,000 clones, roughly 91% of them appearing once. Sequencing was carried out using peripheral blood. The receptors here all came from a woman aged 25-40 years with COVID-19, enrolled during active disease.

This clone was seen a single time. The rearrangement uses TRBV27 and TRBJ1-2; D not resolved. CDR1 is MNHEY, CDR2 SMNVEV, per germline (reference sequence). CDR3 length equals 14 residues. V was cut by 5 bases and J by 1 base, with 11 bases left in between. The CDR3 DNA reads TGTGCCAGCAGTCCCCAGAGGGTTAACTATGGCTACACCTTC. Encoded protein: CASSPQRVNYGYTF.

The chain combines TRBV21-1 with TRBJ1-1. TRBV21-1 is flagged as a pseudogene. The length of the CDR3 is 16 residues. The chain's CDR3 is CASSTVRMGSLREAFF. The CDR3 DNA reads TGTGCCAGCAGCACGGTCCGGATGGGGAGCCTAAGGGAAGCTTTCTTT.

This clone was found once. The CDR3 nucleotides read TGCAGCGGGACAGGGACCAGCTCCTATAATTCACCCCTCCACTTT. This encodes CSGTGTSSYNSPLHF. The J gene is TRBJ1-6, the V gene TRBV29-1, with 8 positions matching TRBD1. Per germline, CDR1 SQVTM and CDR2 ANQGSEA. The CDR3 totals 15 residues. Trimming at V came to 7 bases and at J to 0 bases, leaving 5 bases not matched to a gene.

This clone was seen only a few times. The chain is built from TRBV10-2 and TRBJ2-7, with D possibly TRBD2 on 5 matching bases. Trimming took 5 bases from V and 7 from J, leaving 12 bases between them. CDR1 is WSHSY and CDR2 is SAAADI in the germline V gene. The CDR3 has 12 amino acids. The CDR3 here is CASSRVREEQYF. For the CDR3, the DNA is TGCGCCAGCAGTCGAGTCCGGGAAGAGCAGTACTTC.

The chain links TRBV11-2 to TRBJ2-1, with D perhaps matching TRBD1 (5 bases). Trimming stripped 3 bases from V and 8 bases from J, with 14 bases between. This CDR3 contains 14 residues. Germline values: CDR1 SGHAT, CDR2 FQNNGV. CDR3 in DNA: TGTGCCAGCAGCTTCGTATCAGGGTTCCATGAGCAGTTCTTC. This codes for CASSFVSGFHEQFF.

The gene calls are TRBV2 and TRBJ1-6; TRBD1 might be the D (5 bases). The length of the CDR3 is 16 residues. Trimming pared 6 bases from V and 3 bases from J, leaving 15 bases between. The germline V gene has CDR1 SNHLY and CDR2 FYNNEI. CDR3 nucleotide sequence: TGTGCCAGCAGGACAGCCGGCCGTAACTATAATTCACCCCTCCACTTT. Translating it yields CASRTAGRNYNSPLHF.

The chain recombines TRBV5-5 with TRBJ2-3; 8 bases line up with TRBD2. This CDR3 comprises 14 residues. Per germline, CDR1 SGHKS and CDR2 YYEKEE (reference sequence). With V trimmed by 4 bases and J by 4 bases, 5 bases remained unmatched. The CDR3 bases are TGTGCCAGCAGCCTCGGGGGGGCTGCAGATACGCAGTATTTT. The encoded protein is CASSLGGAADTQYF.

V and J are TRBV5-1 and TRBJ2-7; D uncertain. The CDR3 spans 13 residues. V was shortened by 2 bases and J by 3 bases, with 9 bases between the two germline ends. Germline V gene sequence: CDR1 SGHRS, CDR2 YFSETQ. The DNA of the CDR3 is TGCGCCAGCAGCTTCGGCCTAGGCTACGAGCAGTACTTC. Its protein is CASSFGLGYEQYF.

The chain employs TRBV21-1 and TRBJ2-7; the tabulated D call, TRBD1, remains unverified against the DNA. TRBV21-1 is flagged as a pseudogene. CDR3 length equals 16 residues. The CDR3 here is CASSNARDRLILWQYF. The CDR3 DNA is TGTGCCAGCAGCAATGCCCGGGACAGACTTATCCTTTGGCAGTACTTC.

V is TRBV28 and J is TRBJ2-3; 10 bases are a match to TRBD2. Germline V CDR1 and CDR2: MDHEN, SYDVKM. This CDR3 spans 17 amino acids. The V segment lost 6 bases and the J segment 2 bases; nucleotides outside the gene matches: 11. CDR3 in amino acids: CASSPLWLAGVTDTQYF. DNA of the CDR3: TGTGCCAGCAGCCCTCTTTGGCTAGCGGGGGTCACAGATACGCAGTATTTT.

V gene TRBV5-5 combines with J gene TRBJ2-5, with 10 bases that match TRBD2. Germline CDR1 reads SGHKS; CDR2 reads YYEKEE (reference sequence). The CDR3 contains 14 residues. Trimming removed 4 bases from V and 6 bases from J; junction bases left unmatched: 6. DNA for the CDR3: TGTGCCAGCAGCACGGGACTAGCGACCCAGACCCAGTACTTC. Residues: CASSTGLATQTQYF.

In this sample, this clone turned up once. The rearrangement uses TRBV6-5 and TRBJ2-2; 8 nucleotides line up with TRBD2. The trim removed 7 bases at V and 4 bases at J, leaving 5 bases unmatched. The germline V gene encodes CDR1 MNHEY and CDR2 SVGAGI. The CDR3 spans 14 residues. Here the CDR3 DNA reads TGTGCCAGCACGGGGGGGTCCCGCACCGGGGAGCTGTTTTTT. This sequence encodes CASTGGSRTGELFF.

This clone was observed a handful of times. The chain is built from TRBV6-4 and TRBJ2-1; 11 bases are shared with TRBD2. V shed 0 bases, J shed 6 bases, and the junction held 4 bases outside the gene matches. The length of the CDR3 is 16 residues. Germline CDR1 MRHNA, CDR2 SNTAGT. CDR3 DNA sequence: TGTGCCAGCAGTGACTCTAGCGGGGGGGATGTCAATGAGCAGTTCTTC. Its protein is CASSDSSGGDVNEQFF.

This sequence joins TRBV19 and TRBJ1-5; no clear D gene. The germline V gene has CDR1 LNHDA and CDR2 SQIVND (reference sequence). CDR3 length: 16 residues. Trimming cost V 3 bases and J 5 bases, with 17 bases left between them. DNA of the CDR3: TGTGCCAGTAGTATTGGCGGCTATAGCATATATCAGCCCCAGCATTTT. Protein product: CASSIGGYSIYQPQHF.

V and J are TRBV18 and TRBJ1-5, with D possibly TRBD1 on 5 matching bases. Germline CDR1 and CDR2: KGHSH and LQKENI. This CDR3 region has 16 residues. The V and J ends lost 3 bases and 0 bases respectively, with 12 bases between them. The CDR3 DNA sequence: TGTGCCAGCTCACCCGGGGGGGAGTATAGCAATCAGCCCCAGCATTTT. Its translation is CASSPGGEYSNQPQHF.

This sequence joins TRBV2 and TRBJ1-2; perhaps TRBD1 as D (6 bases). Between the trimmed V and J ends, which lost 4 bases and 1 base, there was a span of 19 bases. Germline V gives CDR1 SNHLY, CDR2 FYNNEI. The CDR3 consists of 17 residues. The CDR3 region has the DNA TGTGCCAGCAGTGTCCGCCAGGGGACGTTCTTTAACTATGGCTACACCTTC. It specifies CASSVRQGTFFNYGYTF.

The chain combines TRBV20-1 with TRBJ1-1; no clear D. With 8 bases removed from V and 1 base from J, the gap between germline ends came to 8 bases. The CDR3 length is 11 residues. Germline V gives CDR1 DFQATT, CDR2 SNEGSKA (reference sequence). CDR3 residues: CSSTGNTEAFF. In nucleotides, the CDR3 is TGCAGTTCGACGGGGAACACTGAAGCTTTCTTT.

The V gene is TRBV6-5, the J gene TRBJ2-3; 7 nucleotides agree with TRBD1. The CDR3 has 13 residues. With V trimmed by 6 bases and J by 4 bases, 4 bases remained unmatched. Germline loops: CDR1 MNHEY, CDR2 SVGAGI. CDR3: CASSPTGADTQYF. DNA for the CDR3: TGTGCCAGCAGCCCCACAGGGGCAGATACGCAGTATTTT.

The CDR3 bases are TGTGCCAGCAGTGGACAGGGTCGCGGACTCATCACAGATACGCAGTATTTT. Translated, it gives CASSGQGRGLITDTQYF. The chain is built from TRBV6-1 and TRBJ2-3; 7 nucleotides align to TRBD1. The CDR3 is made up of 17 amino acids. From germline, CDR1 is MNHNS and CDR2 SASEGT. Losses at the gene ends were 4 bases for V and 2 bases for J; bases not matched to a gene: 12.

This clone has a handful of counts. The chain carries TRBV7-9 and TRBJ1-2; 8 nucleotides align to TRBD1. CDR3 length equals 14 residues. Germline-derived CDR1 and CDR2 are SEHNR and FQNEAQ (reference sequence). The ends lost 5 bases at V and 4 bases at J; junction bases unmatched: 6. The CDR3 reads CASSRQGSFYGYTF. The CDR3 nucleotides read TGTGCCAGCAGCCGACAGGGGTCTTTCTATGGCTACACCTTC.

The V gene is TRBV27, the J gene TRBJ1-4, with TRBD1 matching 7 bases. This CDR3 is 14 amino acids long. CDR1 MNHEY and CDR2 SMNVEV come from the germline V gene (reference sequence). J gave up 8 bases and V 7 bases, and 10 bases lay outside the gene matches. For the CDR3, the DNA is TGTGCCAGCAAAAAACAGGGGAATACAGAAAAACTGTTTTTT. It specifies CASKKQGNTEKLFF.

A remark on this clone: Distinct nucleotide sequences in the sample also encode this CDR3. The chain employs TRBV5-1 and TRBJ1-3, with a possible D match to TRBD1 (5 bases). V lost 7 bases, J lost 4 bases, and 18 bases lay in between. The CDR3 sequence is 15 residues long. Germline V gene data show CDR1 as SGHRS and CDR2 as YFSETQ. The DNA for the CDR3 is TGCGCCAGCTCATTGGGTGGGGCAGAAGGAAACACCATATATTTT. Protein sequence: CASSLGGAEGNTIYF.

The genes are TRBV6-4 and TRBJ2-1; 10 bases fit TRBD2. CDR1 is MRHNA and CDR2 is SNTAGT in the germline V gene. Trimming at V came to 4 bases and at J to 2 bases, leaving 8 bases not matched to a gene. The CDR3 runs 17 residues. The CDR3 DNA reads as TGTGCCAGCAGTGCCCTAGCGGGGGCCCTAACCTACAATGAGCAGTTCTTC. Its translation is CASSALAGALTYNEQFF.

V gene TRBV7-9 combines with J gene TRBJ1-1, with D perhaps matching TRBD1 (6 bases). Germline loops: CDR1 SEHNR, CDR2 FQNEAQ (reference sequence). The CDR3 has 13 amino acids. Trimming left V 5 bases short and J 7 bases short, with 14 bases between. Here the CDR3 reads CASSHGTRSEAFF. The CDR3, as DNA: TGTGCCAGCAGCCACGGGACACGGAGTGAAGCTTTCTTT.

The J gene is TRBJ1-2, the V gene TRBV2; a weak D match, TRBD1 (5 bases). The germline V and J ends were trimmed by 7 bases and 3 bases, with 9 bases remaining between them. CDR1 is SNHLY and CDR2 is FYNNEI in the germline V gene. The length of the CDR3 is 12 residues. Here the CDR3 DNA reads TGTGCCAGCAAAACAGGTCACTATGGCTACACCTTC. Translating gives CASKTGHYGYTF.

This clone was recorded only once. The V call is TRBV7-9, the J call TRBJ2-1; D uncertain. CDR1 is SEHNR, CDR2 FQNEAQ, per germline (reference sequence). The CDR3 loop spans 16 amino acids. The V end lost 4 bases, the J end lost 0 bases, and 13 bases lay between the germline ends. This CDR3 is CASSSPGQSSYNEQFF. The CDR3 DNA sequence: TGTGCCAGCAGCTCCCCGGGTCAAAGCTCCTACAATGAGCAGTTCTTC.

This rearrangement joins TRBV21-1 to TRBJ1-1. TRBV21-1 is marked as a pseudogene. The length of the CDR3 is 11 residues. Here the CDR3 reads CATTAIFEAFF. The CDR3 DNA reads TGTGCCACCACTGCGATTTTTGAAGCTTTCTTT.

V is TRBV6-5 and J is TRBJ1-5; TRBD1 matches at 9 bases. V lost 5 bases, J lost 7 bases, and 6 bases stayed unmatched. Germline-derived CDR1 and CDR2 are MNHEY and SVGAGI. The CDR3 contains 14 residues. The CDR3 loop reads CASSHRGPQQPQHF. CDR3 nucleotides: TGTGCCAGCAGTCACAGGGGGCCGCAACAGCCCCAGCATTTT.